These 2 T cell receptor beta chains were sequenced from one sample in a study of T cells in women clearing cervical HPV infection. Assay used: immunoSEQ multiplex PCR; TCRdb lists only in-frame clones, some missing. This sample's table has about 26,000 clones. Sequenced input: blood buffy coat. Every receptor here comes from a woman between 18 and 70 years old with a cervical HPV16 infection that either progressed to CIN3+ or cleared (not recorded which).

Turning to this clone: Coverage ceases 3 residues before the CDR3 finishes, and the germline J gene fills in the end. The V gene is TRBV4-1, the J gene TRBJ1-2; possible D gene TRBD1, 5 bases. This CDR3 comprises 16 residues. Trimming cost V 0 bases and J 2 bases, with 13 bases left between them. Germline CDR1 and CDR2: MGHRA and YSYEKL. The part of the CDR3 DNA that was read is TGCGCCAGCAGCCAAGAGTCGCGGGGACCAAACTATGGC. It specifies CASSQESRGPNYG. In full, the CDR3 reads CASSQESRGPNYGYTF.

As for this clone: The sequence runs out 3 residues before the end of the CDR3; the remainder is reconstructed from the germline J gene. The rearrangement links TRBV13 to TRBJ1-2; perhaps TRBD1 as D (6 bases). This CDR3 is built from 13 residues. Trimming shortened V by 3 bases and J by 7 bases, and 12 bases separated the two germline ends. Per the germline V gene, CDR1 is PRHDT and CDR2 is FYEKMQ (reference sequence). CDR3 in amino acids: CASSLSGAGGYTF. The part of the CDR3 DNA that was read is TGTGCCAGCAGCTTGTCAGGGGCGGGTGGC. Looking up the rest from reference TRBV13 and TRBJ1-2 gives the full variable domain: AAGVIQSPRHLIKEKRETATLKCYPIPRHDTVYWYQQGPGQDPQFLISFYEKMQSDKGSIPDRFSAQQFSDYHSELNMSSLELGDSALYFCASSLSGAGGYTFGSGTRLTVV.